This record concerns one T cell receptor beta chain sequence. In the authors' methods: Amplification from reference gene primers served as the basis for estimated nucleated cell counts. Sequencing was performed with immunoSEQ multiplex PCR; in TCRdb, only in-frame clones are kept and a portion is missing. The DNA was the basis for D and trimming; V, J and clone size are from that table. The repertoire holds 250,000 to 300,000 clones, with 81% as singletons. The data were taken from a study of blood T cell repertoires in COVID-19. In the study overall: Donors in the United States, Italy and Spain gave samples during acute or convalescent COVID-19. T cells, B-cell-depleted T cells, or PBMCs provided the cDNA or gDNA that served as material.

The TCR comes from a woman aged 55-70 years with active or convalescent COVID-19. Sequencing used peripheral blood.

CDR3: CASSYLYNEKLFF. DNA for the CDR3: TGTGCCAGCAGTTATCTCTATAATGAAAAACTGTTTTTT. V is TRBV6-6 and J is TRBJ1-4; D is unclear. Germline V gene lookup returns CDR1 MNHNY and CDR2 SVGAGI (reference sequence). The CDR3 has 13 amino acids. V was cut by 3 bases and J by 4 bases, with 6 bases left in between.